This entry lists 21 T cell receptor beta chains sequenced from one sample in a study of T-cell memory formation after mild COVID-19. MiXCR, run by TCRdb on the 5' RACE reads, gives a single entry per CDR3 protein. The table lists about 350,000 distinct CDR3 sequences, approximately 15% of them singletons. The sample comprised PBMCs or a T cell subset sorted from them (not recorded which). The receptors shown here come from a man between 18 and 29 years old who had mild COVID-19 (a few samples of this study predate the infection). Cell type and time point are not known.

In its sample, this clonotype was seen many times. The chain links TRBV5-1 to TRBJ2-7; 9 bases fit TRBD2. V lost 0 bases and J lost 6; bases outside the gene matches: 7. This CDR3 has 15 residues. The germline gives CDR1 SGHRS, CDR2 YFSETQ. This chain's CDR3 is CASSLELSGGSEQYF. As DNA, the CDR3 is TGCGCCAGCAGCTTGGAACTAAGCGGGGGGTCCGAGCAGTACTTC.

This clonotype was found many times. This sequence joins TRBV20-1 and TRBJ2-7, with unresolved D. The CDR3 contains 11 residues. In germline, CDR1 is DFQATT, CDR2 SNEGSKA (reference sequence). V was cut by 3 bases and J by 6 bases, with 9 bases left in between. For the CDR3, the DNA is TGCAGTGCTAGTCCGTATTTCGAGCAGTACGTC. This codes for CSASPYFEQYV.

The CDR3 region has the DNA TGTGCCTGGAGTCCCCGGACAGGGGTTGGCTACACCTTC. Translated, it gives CAWSPRTGVGYTF. The chain carries TRBV30 and TRBJ1-2; TRBD1 matches at 9 bases. Germline V gives CDR1 GTSNPN, CDR2 SVGIG (reference sequence). The CDR3 has 13 amino acids. V was clipped by 2 bases and J by 7 bases; unmatched bases: 5.

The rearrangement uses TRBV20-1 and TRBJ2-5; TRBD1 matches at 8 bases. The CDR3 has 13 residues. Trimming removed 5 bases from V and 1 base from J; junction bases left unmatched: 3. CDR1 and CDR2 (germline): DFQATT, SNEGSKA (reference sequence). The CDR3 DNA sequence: TGCAGTGCTGAGGACAGGGTCCAAGAGACCCAGTACTTC. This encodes CSAEDRVQETQYF.

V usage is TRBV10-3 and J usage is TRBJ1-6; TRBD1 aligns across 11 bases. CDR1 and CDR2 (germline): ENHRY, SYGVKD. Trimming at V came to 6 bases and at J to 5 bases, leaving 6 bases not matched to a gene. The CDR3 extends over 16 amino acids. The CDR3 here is CAISGTGGVNNSPLHF. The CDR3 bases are TGTGCCATCAGCGGGACAGGGGGAGTAAATAATTCACCCCTCCACTTT.

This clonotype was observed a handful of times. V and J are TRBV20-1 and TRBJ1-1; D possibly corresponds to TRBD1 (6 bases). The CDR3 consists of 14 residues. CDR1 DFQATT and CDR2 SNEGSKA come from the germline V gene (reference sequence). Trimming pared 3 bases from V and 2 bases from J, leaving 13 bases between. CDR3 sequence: CSASEQGLNTEAFF. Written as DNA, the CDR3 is TGCAGTGCTAGCGAACAGGGACTTAACACTGAAGCTTTCTTT.

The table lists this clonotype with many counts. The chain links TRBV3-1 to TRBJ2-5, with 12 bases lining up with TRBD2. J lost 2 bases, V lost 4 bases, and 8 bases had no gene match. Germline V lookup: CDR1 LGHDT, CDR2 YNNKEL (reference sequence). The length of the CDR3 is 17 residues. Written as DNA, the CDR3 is TGTGCCAGCAGCCCTTGGACTAGCGGGGATGTTCAAGAGACCCAGTACTTC. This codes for CASSPWTSGDVQETQYF.

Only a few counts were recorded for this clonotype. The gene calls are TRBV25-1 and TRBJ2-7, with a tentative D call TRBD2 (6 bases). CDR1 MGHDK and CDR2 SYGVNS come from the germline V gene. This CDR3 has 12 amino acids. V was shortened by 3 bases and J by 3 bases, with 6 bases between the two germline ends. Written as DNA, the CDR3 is TGTGCCAGCAGTGAGGGGGGCTACGAGCAGTACTTC. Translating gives CASSEGGYEQYF.

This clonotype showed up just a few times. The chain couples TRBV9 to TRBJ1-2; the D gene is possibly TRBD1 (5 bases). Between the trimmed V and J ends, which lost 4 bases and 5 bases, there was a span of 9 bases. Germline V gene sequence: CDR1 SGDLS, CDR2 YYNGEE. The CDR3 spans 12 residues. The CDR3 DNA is TGTGCCAGCAGCCAACAGGCTTATGGCTACACCTTC. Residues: CASSQQAYGYTF.

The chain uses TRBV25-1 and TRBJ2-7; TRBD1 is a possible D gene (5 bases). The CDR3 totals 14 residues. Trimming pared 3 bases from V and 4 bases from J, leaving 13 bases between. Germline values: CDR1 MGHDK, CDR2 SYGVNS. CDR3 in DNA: TGTGCCAGCAGTGATGATGCAGGGATGTACGAGCAGTACTTC. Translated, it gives CASSDDAGMYEQYF.

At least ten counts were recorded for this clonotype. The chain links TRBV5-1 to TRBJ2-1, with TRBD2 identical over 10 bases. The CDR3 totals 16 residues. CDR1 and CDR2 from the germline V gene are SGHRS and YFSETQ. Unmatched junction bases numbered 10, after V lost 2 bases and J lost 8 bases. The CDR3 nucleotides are TGCGCCAGCAGCTTTGGAGCGGGGGGGACTTTCTATGAGCAGTTCTTC. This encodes CASSFGAGGTFYEQFF.

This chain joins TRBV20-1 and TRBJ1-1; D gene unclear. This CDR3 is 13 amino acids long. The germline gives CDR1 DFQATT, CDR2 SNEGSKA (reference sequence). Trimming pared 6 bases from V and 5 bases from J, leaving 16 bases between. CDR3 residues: CSAPRTGGTEAFF. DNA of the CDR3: TGCAGTGCCCCGAGGACGGGCGGGACTGAAGCTTTCTTT.

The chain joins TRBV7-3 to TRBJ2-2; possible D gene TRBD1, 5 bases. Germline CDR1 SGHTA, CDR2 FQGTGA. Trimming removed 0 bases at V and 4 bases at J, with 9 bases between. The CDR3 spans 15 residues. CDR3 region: CASSLTGASTGELFF. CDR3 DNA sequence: TGTGCCAGCAGCTTAACAGGGGCGAGCACCGGGGAGCTGTTTTTT.

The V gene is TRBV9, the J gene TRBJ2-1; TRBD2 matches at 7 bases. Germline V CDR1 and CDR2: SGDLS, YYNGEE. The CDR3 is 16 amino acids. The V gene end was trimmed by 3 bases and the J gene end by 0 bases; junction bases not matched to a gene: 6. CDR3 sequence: CASSGGGFPSYNEQFF. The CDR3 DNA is TGTGCCAGCAGCGGGGGGGGATTCCCCTCCTACAATGAGCAGTTCTTC.

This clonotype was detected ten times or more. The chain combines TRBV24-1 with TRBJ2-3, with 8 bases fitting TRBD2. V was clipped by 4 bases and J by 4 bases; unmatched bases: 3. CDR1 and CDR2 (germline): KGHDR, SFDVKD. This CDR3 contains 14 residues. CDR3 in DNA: TGTGCCACCAGTGACGGGGGGGGGCCAGATACGCAGTATTTT. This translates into CATSDGGGPDTQYF.

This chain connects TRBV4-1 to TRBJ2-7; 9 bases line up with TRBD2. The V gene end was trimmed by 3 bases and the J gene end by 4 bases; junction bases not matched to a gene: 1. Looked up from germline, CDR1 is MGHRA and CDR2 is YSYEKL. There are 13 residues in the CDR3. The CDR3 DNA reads TGCGCCAGCAGCCATAGCGGGGGTTACGAGCAGTACTTC. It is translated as CASSHSGGYEQYF.

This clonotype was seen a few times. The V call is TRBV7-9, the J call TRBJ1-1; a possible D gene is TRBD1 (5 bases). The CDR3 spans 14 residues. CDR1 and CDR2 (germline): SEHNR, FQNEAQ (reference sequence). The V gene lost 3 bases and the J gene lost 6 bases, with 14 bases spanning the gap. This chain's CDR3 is CASSFWGVGSEAFF. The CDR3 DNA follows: TGTGCCAGCAGCTTTTGGGGGGTTGGGTCTGAAGCTTTCTTT.

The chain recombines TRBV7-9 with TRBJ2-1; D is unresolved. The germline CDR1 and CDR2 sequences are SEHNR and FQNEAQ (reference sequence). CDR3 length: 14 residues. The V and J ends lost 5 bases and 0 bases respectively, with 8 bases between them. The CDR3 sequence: CASSALGSYNEQFF. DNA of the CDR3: TGTGCCAGCAGCGCTCTGGGCTCCTACAATGAGCAGTTCTTC.

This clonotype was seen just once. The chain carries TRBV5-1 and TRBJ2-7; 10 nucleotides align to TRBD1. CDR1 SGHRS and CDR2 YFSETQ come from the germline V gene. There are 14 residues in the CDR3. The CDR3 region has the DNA TGCCAGCAGCCCAACGGGACAGGGGATAACGAGCAGTACTTC. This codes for CQQPNGTGDNEQYF.

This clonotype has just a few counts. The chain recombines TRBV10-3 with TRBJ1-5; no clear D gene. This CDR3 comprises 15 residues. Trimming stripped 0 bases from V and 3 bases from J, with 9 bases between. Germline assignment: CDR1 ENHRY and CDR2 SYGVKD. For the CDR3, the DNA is TGTGCCATCAGTGAGTCGCCGAGCAACAATCAGCCCCAGCATTTT. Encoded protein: CAISESPSNNQPQHF.

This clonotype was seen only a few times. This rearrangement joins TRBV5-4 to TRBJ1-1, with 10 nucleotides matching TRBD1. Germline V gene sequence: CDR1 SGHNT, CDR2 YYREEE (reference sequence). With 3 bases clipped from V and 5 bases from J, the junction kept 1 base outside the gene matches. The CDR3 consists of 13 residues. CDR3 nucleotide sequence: TGTGCCAGCAGCTGGACAGGGGGGACTGAAGCTTTCTTT. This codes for CASSWTGGTEAFF.